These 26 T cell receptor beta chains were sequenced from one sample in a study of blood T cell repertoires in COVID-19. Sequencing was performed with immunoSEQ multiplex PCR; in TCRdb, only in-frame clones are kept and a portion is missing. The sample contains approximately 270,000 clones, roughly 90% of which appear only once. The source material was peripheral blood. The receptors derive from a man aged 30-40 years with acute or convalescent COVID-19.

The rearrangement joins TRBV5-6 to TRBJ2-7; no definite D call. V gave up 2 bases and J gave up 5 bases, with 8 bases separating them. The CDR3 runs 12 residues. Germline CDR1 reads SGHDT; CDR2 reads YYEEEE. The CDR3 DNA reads TGTGCCAGCAGCTTTTCTGTTGACGAGCAGTACTTC. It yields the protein CASSFSVDEQYF.

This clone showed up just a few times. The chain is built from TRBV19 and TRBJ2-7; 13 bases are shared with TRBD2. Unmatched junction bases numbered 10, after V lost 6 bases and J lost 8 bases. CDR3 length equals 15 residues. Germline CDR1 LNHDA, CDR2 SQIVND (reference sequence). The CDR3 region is CASRGLAGDVLKQYF. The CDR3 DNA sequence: TGTGCCAGTAGAGGACTAGCGGGGGACGTCCTTAAGCAGTACTTC.

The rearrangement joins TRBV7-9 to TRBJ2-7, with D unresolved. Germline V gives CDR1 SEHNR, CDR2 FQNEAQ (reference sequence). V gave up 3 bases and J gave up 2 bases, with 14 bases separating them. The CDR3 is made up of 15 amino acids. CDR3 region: CASSFGQRPPYEQYF. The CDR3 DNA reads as TGTGCCAGCAGCTTTGGGCAGAGACCCCCCTACGAGCAGTACTTC.

The CDR3 protein is CATSSNGFLGYTF. The CDR3 bases are TGTGCCACCAGTTCAAACGGTTTTCTTGGCTACACCTTC. The chain recombines TRBV24-1 with TRBJ1-2, with D unresolved. V was trimmed by 6 bases and J by 7 bases, leaving 14 bases between them. CDR1 and CDR2 from the germline V gene are KGHDR and SFDVKD. CDR3 size: 13 residues.

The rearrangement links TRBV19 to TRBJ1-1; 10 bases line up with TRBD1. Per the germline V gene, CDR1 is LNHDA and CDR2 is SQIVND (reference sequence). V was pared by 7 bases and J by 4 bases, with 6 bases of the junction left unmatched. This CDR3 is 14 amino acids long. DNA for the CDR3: TGTGCCAGTAACCCGACAGGGGGCTTCACTGAAGCTTTCTTT. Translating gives CASNPTGGFTEAFF.

Here the CDR3 reads CASSPGQSPSYEQYF. CDR3 in DNA: TGTGCCAGTAGTCCGGGACAGTCCCCCTCCTACGAGCAGTACTTC. This rearrangement joins TRBV19 to TRBJ2-7, with TRBD1 matching 7 bases. V was clipped by 5 bases and J by 0 bases; unmatched bases: 7. The CDR3 has 15 amino acids. Germline assignment: CDR1 LNHDA and CDR2 SQIVND (reference sequence).

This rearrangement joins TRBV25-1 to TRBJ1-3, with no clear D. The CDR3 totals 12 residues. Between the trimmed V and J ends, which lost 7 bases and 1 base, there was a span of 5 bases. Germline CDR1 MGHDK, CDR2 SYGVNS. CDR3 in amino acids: CASTPSGNTIYF. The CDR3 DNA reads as TGTGCCAGCACCCCATCTGGAAACACCATATATTTT.

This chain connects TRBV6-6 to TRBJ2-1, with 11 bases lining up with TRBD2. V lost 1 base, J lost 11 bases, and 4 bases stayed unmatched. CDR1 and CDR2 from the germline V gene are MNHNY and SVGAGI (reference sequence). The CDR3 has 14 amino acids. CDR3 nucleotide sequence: TGTGCCAGCAGTTACTATCTAGCGGGGGGACAGCAGTTCTTC. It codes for CASSYYLAGGQQFF.

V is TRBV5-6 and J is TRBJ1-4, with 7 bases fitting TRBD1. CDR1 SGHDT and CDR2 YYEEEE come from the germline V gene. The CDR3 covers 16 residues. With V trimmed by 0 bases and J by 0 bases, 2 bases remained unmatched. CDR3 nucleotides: TGTGCCAGCAGCTTGGACAGGGGTCCAACTAATGAAAAACTGTTTTTT. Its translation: CASSLDRGPTNEKLFF.

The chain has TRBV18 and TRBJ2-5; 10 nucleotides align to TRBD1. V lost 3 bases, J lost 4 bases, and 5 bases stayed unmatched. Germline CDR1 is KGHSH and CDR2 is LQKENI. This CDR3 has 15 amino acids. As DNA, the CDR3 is TGTGCCAGCTCACCGGGACAGGGGTTCGGAGAGACCCAGTACTTC. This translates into CASSPGQGFGETQYF.

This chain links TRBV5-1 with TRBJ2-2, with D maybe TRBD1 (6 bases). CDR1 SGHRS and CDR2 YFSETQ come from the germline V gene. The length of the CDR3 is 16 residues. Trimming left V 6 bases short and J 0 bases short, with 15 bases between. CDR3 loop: CASTSGQPTNTGELFF. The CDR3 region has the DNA TGCGCCAGCACCTCTGGACAGCCAACGAACACCGGGGAGCTGTTTTTT.

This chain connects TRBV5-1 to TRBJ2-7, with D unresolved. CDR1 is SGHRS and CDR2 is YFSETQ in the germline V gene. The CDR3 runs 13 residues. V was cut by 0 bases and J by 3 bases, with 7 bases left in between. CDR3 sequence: CASSLDQRYEQYF. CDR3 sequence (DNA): TGCGCCAGCAGCTTGGATCAGCGCTACGAGCAGTACTTC.

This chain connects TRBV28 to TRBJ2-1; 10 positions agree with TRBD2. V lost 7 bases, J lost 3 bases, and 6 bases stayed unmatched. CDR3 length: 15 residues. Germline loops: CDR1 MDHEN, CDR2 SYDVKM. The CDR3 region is CASNSGLANYNEQFF. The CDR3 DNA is TGTGCCAGCAATTCGGGACTAGCGAACTACAATGAGCAGTTCTTC.

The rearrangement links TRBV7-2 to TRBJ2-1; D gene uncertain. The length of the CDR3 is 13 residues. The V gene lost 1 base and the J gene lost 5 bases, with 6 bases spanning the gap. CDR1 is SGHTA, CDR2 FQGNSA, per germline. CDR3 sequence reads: CASSLGLDNEQFF. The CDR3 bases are TGTGCCAGCAGCTTAGGGCTTGACAATGAGCAGTTCTTC.

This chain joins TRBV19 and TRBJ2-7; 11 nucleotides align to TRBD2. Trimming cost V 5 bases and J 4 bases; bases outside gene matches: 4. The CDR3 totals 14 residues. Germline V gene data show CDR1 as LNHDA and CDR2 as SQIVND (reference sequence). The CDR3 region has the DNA TGTGCCAGTAGTTTGGCTAGCGGGAGGTACGAGCAGTACTTC. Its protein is CASSLASGRYEQYF.

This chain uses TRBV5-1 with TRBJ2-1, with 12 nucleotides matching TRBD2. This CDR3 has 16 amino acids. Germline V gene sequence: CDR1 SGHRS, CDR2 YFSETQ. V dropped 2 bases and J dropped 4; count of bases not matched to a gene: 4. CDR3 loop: CASSLRTSGVYNEQFF. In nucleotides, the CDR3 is TGCGCCAGCAGCTTACGGACTAGCGGGGTTTACAATGAGCAGTTCTTC.

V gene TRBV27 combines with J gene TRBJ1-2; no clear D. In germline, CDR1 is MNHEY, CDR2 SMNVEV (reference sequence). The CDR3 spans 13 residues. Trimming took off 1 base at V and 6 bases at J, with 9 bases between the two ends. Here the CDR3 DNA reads TGTGCCAGCAGTTTATTTCGTAGCGATGGCTACACCTTC. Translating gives CASSLFRSDGYTF.

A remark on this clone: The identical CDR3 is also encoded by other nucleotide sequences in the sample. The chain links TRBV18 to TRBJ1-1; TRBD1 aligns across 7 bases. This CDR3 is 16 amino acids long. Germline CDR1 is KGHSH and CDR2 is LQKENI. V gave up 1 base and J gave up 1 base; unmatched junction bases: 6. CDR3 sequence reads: CASSPRQGTGNTEAFF. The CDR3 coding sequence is TGTGCCAGCTCACCACGACAGGGTACGGGGAACACTGAAGCTTTCTTT.

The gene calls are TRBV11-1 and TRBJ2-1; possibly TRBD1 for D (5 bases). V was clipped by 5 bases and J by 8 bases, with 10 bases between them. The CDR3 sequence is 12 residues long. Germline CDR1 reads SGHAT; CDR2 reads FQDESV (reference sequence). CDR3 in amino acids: CASSPGLDEQFF. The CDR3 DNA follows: TGTGCCAGCAGCCCAGGGCTGGATGAGCAGTTCTTC.

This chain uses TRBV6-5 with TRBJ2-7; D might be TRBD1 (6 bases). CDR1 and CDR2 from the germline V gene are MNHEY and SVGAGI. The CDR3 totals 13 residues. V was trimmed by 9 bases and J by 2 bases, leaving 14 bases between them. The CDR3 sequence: CASRDTGTYEQYF. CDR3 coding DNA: TGTGCCAGTAGGGACACAGGTACCTACGAGCAGTACTTC.

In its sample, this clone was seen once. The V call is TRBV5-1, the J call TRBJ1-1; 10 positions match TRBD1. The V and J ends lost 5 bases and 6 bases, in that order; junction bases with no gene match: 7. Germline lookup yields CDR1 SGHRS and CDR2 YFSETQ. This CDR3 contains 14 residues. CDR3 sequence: CASSDRGPFAEAFF. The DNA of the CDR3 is TGCGCCAGCAGTGACAGGGGGCCTTTCGCTGAAGCTTTCTTT.

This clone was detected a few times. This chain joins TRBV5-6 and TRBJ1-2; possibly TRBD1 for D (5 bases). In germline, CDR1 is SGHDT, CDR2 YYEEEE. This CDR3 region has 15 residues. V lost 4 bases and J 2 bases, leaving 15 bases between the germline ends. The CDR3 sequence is CASSPLGGGNYGYTF. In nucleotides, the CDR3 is TGTGCCAGCAGCCCTCTCGGGGGAGGCAACTATGGCTACACCTTC. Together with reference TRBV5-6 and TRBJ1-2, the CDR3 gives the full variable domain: DAGVTQSPTHLIKTRGQQVTLRCSPKSGHDTVSWYQQALGQGPQFIFQYYEEEERQRGNFPDRFSGHQFPNYSSELNVNALLLGDSALYLCASSPLGGGNYGYTFGSGTRLTVV.

CDR3 amino acids: CASYTSGTDTQYF. The CDR3 nucleotides are TGTGCCAGCTACACTAGCGGCACAGATACGCAGTATTTT. This chain connects TRBV7-4 to TRBJ2-3; 7 bases line up with TRBD2. Germline V gene sequence: CDR1 SGHVT, CDR2 SQSDAQ. V was pared by 8 bases and J by 1 base, with 3 bases of the junction left unmatched. CDR3 size: 13 residues.

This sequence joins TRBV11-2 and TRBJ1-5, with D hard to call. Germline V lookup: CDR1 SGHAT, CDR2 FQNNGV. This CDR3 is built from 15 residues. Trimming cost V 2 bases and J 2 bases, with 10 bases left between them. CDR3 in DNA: TGTGCCAGCAGCTTACAAGCGTCAGGCAATCAGCCCCAGCATTTT. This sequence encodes CASSLQASGNQPQHF.

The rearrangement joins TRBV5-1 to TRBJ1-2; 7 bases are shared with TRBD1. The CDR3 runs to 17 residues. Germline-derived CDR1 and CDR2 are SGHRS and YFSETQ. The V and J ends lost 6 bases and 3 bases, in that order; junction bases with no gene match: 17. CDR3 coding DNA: TGCGCCAGCAAATTACTATCCCAAATACAGGGGCACTATGGCTACACCTTC. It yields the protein CASKLLSQIQGHYGYTF.

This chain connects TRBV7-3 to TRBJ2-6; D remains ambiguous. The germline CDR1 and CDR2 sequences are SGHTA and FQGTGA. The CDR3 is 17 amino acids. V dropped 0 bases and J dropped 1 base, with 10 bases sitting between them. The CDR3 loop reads CASSLTLSGSGANVLTF. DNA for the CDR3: TGTGCCAGCAGCTTAACTCTATCAGGATCTGGGGCCAACGTCCTGACTTTC. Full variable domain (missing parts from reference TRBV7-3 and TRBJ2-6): GAGVSQTPSNKVTEKGKYVELRCDPISGHTALYWYRQSLGQGPEFLIYFQGTGAADDSGLPNDRFFAVRPEGSVSTLKIQRTERGDSAVYLCASSLTLSGSGANVLTFGAGSRLTVL.